This T cell receptor beta chain was profiled in a study of T cells in narcolepsy. Study-level background: Donors had narcolepsy type 1 or type 2, or were healthy controls. Study-level findings and limits: Healthy controls reportedly lacked the autoreactive clonotypes serially found in patients' blood.

In the case of this clone: Antigen: not known.

Libraries were prepared by immunoSEQ multiplex PCR; TCRdb keeps only in-frame clonotypes and omits some of them. The table shows 25,000 to 35,000 clones, with under 85% occurring only once. Germline V CDR1 and CDR2: LNHDA, SQIVND (reference sequence). This CDR3 is built from 16 residues. The V and J ends lost 3 bases and 0 bases respectively, with 12 bases between them. Sequencing was performed on memory (CD45RA-) CD4+ T cells from blood. V gene TRBV19 combines with J gene TRBJ1-3; D not resolved. This sequence was found in a human donor in good health. This CDR3 reads CASSIEASSSGNTIYF. CDR3 bases: TGTGCCAGTAGTATCGAGGCCTCAAGCTCTGGAAACACCATATATTTT.